A single sample is the source of the 16 T cell receptor beta chains below, sequenced in a study of blood T cell repertoires in COVID-19. The data were produced by immunoSEQ multiplex PCR, yet TCRdb's version contains in-frame clones alone and is incomplete. The table has a few hundred thousand clones, 89% seen once. Sample: PBMCs or T cells enriched from blood (not recorded which). These receptors were obtained from a woman between 40 and 55 years old who had recovered from COVID-19.

This clone showed up just once. This chain uses TRBV7-9 with TRBJ2-7; TRBD1 matches 8 bases. Per the germline V gene, CDR1 is SEHNR and CDR2 is FQNEAQ (reference sequence). The trim removed 3 bases at V and 3 bases at J, leaving 7 bases unmatched. The CDR3 length is 15 residues. Here the CDR3 reads CASSFSGGRSYEQYF. CDR3 bases: TGTGCCAGCAGCTTTTCAGGGGGCCGCAGCTACGAGCAGTACTTC.

The V and J genes are TRBV6-2 or TRBV6-3 and TRBJ2-1; D ambiguous. V was clipped by 1 base and J by 9 bases, with 7 bases between them. The CDR3 runs to 12 residues. Germline V gene data show CDR1 as MNHEY and CDR2 as SVGEGT. CDR3 coding DNA: TGTGCCAGCAGTTACTTAACTGGTGAGCAGTTCTTC. It yields the protein CASSYLTGEQFF.

The rearrangement joins TRBV12-5 to TRBJ1-1; TRBD1 agrees at 7 bases. CDR1 LGHNT and CDR2 FRNRAP come from the germline V gene. This CDR3 spans 12 amino acids. CDR3 amino acids: CAPPGQSSEAFF. CDR3 nucleotide sequence: TGTGCCCCTCCGGGACAGTCGTCTGAAGCTTTCTTT.

This rearrangement joins TRBV5-1 to TRBJ2-7; 11 bases fit TRBD2. This CDR3 is 16 amino acids long. Germline values: CDR1 SGHRS, CDR2 YFSETQ. Trimming took 2 bases from V and 4 from J; bases not matched to a gene: 8. CDR3 nucleotides: TGCGCCAGCAGCTTCTCGGGGCCTAGCGGGGGGTACGAGCAGTACTTC. This gives the protein CASSFSGPSGGYEQYF.

This chain connects TRBV9 to TRBJ1-1, with TRBD1 identical over 10 bases. CDR1 is SGDLS, CDR2 YYNGEE, per germline. This CDR3 has 16 amino acids. Trimming at V came to 4 bases and at J to 6 bases, leaving 12 bases not matched to a gene. The CDR3 DNA sequence: TGTGCCAGCAGCTTAATTCCGGGACAGGGGTTCCCTGAAGCTTTCTTT. Translating it yields CASSLIPGQGFPEAFF. Based on the CDR3 plus reference TRBV9 and TRBJ1-1, the full variable domain is DSGVTQTPKHLITATGQRVTLRCSPRSGDLSVYWYQQSLDQGLQFLIQYYNGEERAKGNILERFSAQQFPDLHSELNLSSLELGDSALYFCASSLIPGQGFPEAFFGQGTRLTVV.

This chain connects TRBV7-2 to TRBJ2-3; 10 bases line up with TRBD2. Germline CDR1 reads SGHTA; CDR2 reads FQGNSA. The CDR3 covers 14 residues. V shed 5 bases and J 3 bases; nucleotides not matched to a gene: 2. The CDR3 spells CASSQGLATDTQYF. In DNA, the CDR3 is TGTGCCAGCAGCCAGGGACTAGCGACAGATACGCAGTATTTT.

The chain joins TRBV27 to TRBJ2-1; 9 bases fit TRBD2. Trimming cost V 6 bases and J 5 bases; bases outside gene matches: 5. Germline V gives CDR1 MNHEY, CDR2 SMNVEV (reference sequence). The CDR3 has 14 residues. Here the CDR3 DNA reads TGTGCCAGCAGATTAGCGGGAGATAACAATGAGCAGTTCTTC. Translating gives CASRLAGDNNEQFF.

The count of this clone is one. This chain uses TRBV3-1 (or the pseudogene TRBV3-2) with TRBJ2-1; D remains ambiguous. This CDR3 has 16 amino acids. Germline loops: CDR1 LGHDT, CDR2 YNNKEL (reference sequence). V lost 2 bases, J lost 0 bases, and 11 bases lay in between. CDR3: CASSQRGVSSYNEQFF. CDR3 nucleotides: TGTGCCAGCAGCCAACGAGGAGTAAGCTCCTACAATGAGCAGTTCTTC.

The chain couples TRBV18 to TRBJ2-3; possible D gene TRBD2, 6 bases. The CDR3 extends over 14 amino acids. Germline CDR1 and CDR2: KGHSH and LQKENI. V was shortened by 3 bases and J by 0 bases, with 7 bases between the two germline ends. CDR3 amino acids: CASSPEGSTDTQYF. CDR3 bases: TGTGCCAGCTCACCGGAGGGCAGCACAGATACGCAGTATTTT.

The CDR3 sequence is CAISESERGGELFF. The CDR3 nucleotides read TGTGCCATCAGTGAAAGCGAAAGGGGCGGGGAGCTGTTTTTT. This sequence joins TRBV10-3 and TRBJ2-2; D might be TRBD1 (5 bases). Germline V gene data show CDR1 as ENHRY and CDR2 as SYGVKD. V was trimmed by 3 bases and J by 7 bases, leaving 12 bases between them. This CDR3 region has 14 residues.

The rearrangement links TRBV4-3 to TRBJ1-6; perhaps TRBD1 as D (5 bases). CDR1 is LGHNA, CDR2 YSLEER, per germline. This CDR3 is built from 15 residues. Trimming stripped 4 bases from V and 7 bases from J, with 14 bases between. CDR3 amino acids: CASSLGTSGNSPLHF. The CDR3 bases are TGCGCCAGCAGCCTCGGGACTTCGGGGAATTCACCCCTCCACTTT.

The chain couples TRBV6-2 or TRBV6-3 to TRBJ2-3; 9 bases fit TRBD2. The CDR3 has 16 amino acids. V gave up 2 bases and J gave up 5 bases; unmatched junction bases: 8. The germline V gene encodes CDR1 MNHEY and CDR2 SVGEGT. The CDR3 DNA reads TGTGCCAGCAGTTACGGGATAGCGGGAGTGGGAGATACGCAGTATTTT. Translated: CASSYGIAGVGDTQYF.

As DNA, the CDR3 is TGTGCCAGCAGTTACACCCGGGGACAGGGGGGGACGAGAAACTATGGCTACACCTTC. Translating it yields CASSYTRGQGGTRNYGYTF. The genes are TRBV6-2 or TRBV6-3 and TRBJ1-2, with 11 bases matching TRBD1. The J segment lost 2 bases and the V segment lost 2 bases, leaving 13 bases of the junction unmatched. Germline values: CDR1 MNHEY, CDR2 SVGEGT. The CDR3 sequence is 19 residues long.

This chain connects TRBV18 to TRBJ2-2, with 12 bases identical to TRBD1. V dropped 3 bases and J dropped 6; count of bases not matched to a gene: 2. CDR3 length: 15 amino acids. Germline values: CDR1 KGHSH, CDR2 LQKENI. The CDR3 DNA reads TGTGCCAGCTCACCGGGACAGGGGGCGTCCGGGGAGCTGTTTTTT. It yields the protein CASSPGQGASGELFF.

This rearrangement joins TRBV5-1 to TRBJ1-6; D remains ambiguous. The CDR3 length is 16 residues. V shed 0 bases and J shed 6 bases, with 13 bases lying between them. From germline, CDR1 is SGHRS and CDR2 YFSETQ. The CDR3 spells CASSLEAGGGNSPLHF. CDR3 DNA: TGCGCCAGCAGCTTGGAGGCAGGCGGAGGTAATTCACCCCTCCACTTT.

The rearrangement links TRBV20-1 to TRBJ2-7; a possible D gene is TRBD1 (6 bases). Trimming stripped 5 bases from V and 2 bases from J, with 7 bases between. Germline V gene lookup returns CDR1 DFQATT and CDR2 SNEGSKA (reference sequence). The CDR3 contains 11 residues. The CDR3 nucleotides are TGCAGTGCTGCAGGGGCCTACGAGCAGTACTTC. Its protein is CSAAGAYEQYF.